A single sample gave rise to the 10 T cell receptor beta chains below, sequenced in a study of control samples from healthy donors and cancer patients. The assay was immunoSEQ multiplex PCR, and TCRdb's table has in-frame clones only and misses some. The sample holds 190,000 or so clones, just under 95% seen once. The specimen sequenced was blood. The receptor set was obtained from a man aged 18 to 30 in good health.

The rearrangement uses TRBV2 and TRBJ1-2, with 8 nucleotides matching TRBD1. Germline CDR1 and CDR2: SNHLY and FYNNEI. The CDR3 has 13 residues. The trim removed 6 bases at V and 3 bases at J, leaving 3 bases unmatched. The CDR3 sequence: CASRPTGDYGYTF. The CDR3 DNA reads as TGTGCCAGCAGGCCGACAGGGGACTATGGCTACACCTTC.

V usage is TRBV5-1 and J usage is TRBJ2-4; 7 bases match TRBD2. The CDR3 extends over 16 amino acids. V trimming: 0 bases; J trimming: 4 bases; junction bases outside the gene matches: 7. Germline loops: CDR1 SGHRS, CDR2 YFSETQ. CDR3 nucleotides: TGCGCCAGCAGCTTGGTGGCAGACGGGGGGAAAAACATTCAGTACTTC. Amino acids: CASSLVADGGKNIQYF.

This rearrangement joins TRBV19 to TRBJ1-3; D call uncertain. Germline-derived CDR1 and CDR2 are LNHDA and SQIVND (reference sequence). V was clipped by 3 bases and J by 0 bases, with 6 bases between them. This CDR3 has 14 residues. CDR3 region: CASSITGSGNTIYF. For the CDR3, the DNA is TGTGCCAGTAGTATTACCGGCTCTGGAAACACCATATATTTT.

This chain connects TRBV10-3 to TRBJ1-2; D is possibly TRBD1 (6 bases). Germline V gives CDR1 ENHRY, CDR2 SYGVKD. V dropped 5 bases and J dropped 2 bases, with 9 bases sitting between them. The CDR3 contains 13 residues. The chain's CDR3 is CAISMDRNYGYTF. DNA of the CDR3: TGTGCCATCAGTATGGACAGAAACTATGGCTACACCTTC.

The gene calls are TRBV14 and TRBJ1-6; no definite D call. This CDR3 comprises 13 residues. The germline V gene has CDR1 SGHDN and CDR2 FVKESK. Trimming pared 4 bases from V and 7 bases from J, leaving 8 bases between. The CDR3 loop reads CASSLVPNSPLHF. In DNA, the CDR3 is TGTGCCAGCAGCCTTGTCCCGAATTCACCCCTCCACTTT.

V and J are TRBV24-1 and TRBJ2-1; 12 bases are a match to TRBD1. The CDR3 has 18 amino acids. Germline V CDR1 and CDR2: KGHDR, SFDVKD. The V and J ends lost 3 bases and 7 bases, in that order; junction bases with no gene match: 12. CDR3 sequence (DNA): TGTGCCACCAGTGATCATGGGGAGAGGGGACAGGGGGCAAATGAGCAGTTCTTC. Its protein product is CATSDHGERGQGANEQFF.

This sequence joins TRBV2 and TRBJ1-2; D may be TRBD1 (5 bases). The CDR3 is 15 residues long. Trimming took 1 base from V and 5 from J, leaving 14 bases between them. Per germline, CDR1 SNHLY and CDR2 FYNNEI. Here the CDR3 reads CASSEVTGTDYGYTF. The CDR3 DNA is TGTGCCAGCAGTGAAGTCACCGGGACGGATTATGGCTACACCTTC.

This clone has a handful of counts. CDR3 nucleotide sequence: TGTGCCAGCAGTTACCGGGTTGGCGGTGAAGCTTTCTTT. Residues: CASSYRVGGEAFF. The chain combines TRBV6-5 with TRBJ1-1, with D unresolved. The CDR3 totals 13 residues. Between the trimmed V and J ends, which lost 2 bases and 7 bases, there was a span of 11 bases. Germline V gene data show CDR1 as MNHEY and CDR2 as SVGAGI.

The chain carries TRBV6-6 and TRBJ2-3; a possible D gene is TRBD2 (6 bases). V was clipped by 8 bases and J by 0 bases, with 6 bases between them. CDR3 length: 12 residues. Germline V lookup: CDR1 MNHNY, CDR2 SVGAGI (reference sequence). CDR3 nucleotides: TGTGCCAGCCGGGGGAGCACAGATACGCAGTATTTT. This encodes CASRGSTDTQYF.

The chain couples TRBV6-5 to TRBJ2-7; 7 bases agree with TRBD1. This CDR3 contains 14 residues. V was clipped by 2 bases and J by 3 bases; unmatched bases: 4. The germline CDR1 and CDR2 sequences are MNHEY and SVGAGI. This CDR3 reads CASSYRGPRYEQYF. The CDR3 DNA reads TGTGCCAGCAGTTACAGGGGGCCGCGCTACGAGCAGTACTTC.